The 32 T cell receptor beta chains below come from one sample, sequenced in a study of cytomegalovirus exposure and HLA in healthy donors. The PCR used 60 Vbeta and 13 Jbeta primers. Sequencing was performed with immunoSEQ multiplex PCR; in TCRdb, only in-frame clones are kept and a portion is missing. In the table there are under 170,000 clones, 70% to 80% of which are singletons. Sequencing was done on a sample of PBMCs. The receptor source for this set is a human donor in good health.

The chain joins TRBV5-1 to TRBJ2-3; maybe TRBD2 (6 bases). In germline, CDR1 is SGHRS, CDR2 YFSETQ. The CDR3 has 13 residues. Trimming cost V 3 bases and J 1 base, with 6 bases left between them. The CDR3 nucleotides are TGCGCCAGCAGCTGGGGGGGCACAGATACGCAGTATTTT. Protein: CASSWGGTDTQYF.

The rearrangement joins TRBV2 to TRBJ2-1, with TRBD2 matching 13 bases. V was pared by 11 bases and J by 8 bases, with 3 bases of the junction left unmatched. Germline lookup yields CDR1 SNHLY and CDR2 FYNNEI. CDR3 size: 12 residues. In DNA, the CDR3 is TGTGCCGGGACTAGCGGGGACGATGAGCAGTTCTTC. It yields the protein CAGTSGDDEQFF.

This clone appeared a single time. The rearrangement joins TRBV27 to TRBJ2-2; TRBD2 matches 8 bases. The V and J ends lost 2 bases and 8 bases, in that order; junction bases with no gene match: 7. The CDR3 runs to 15 residues. Germline V gene lookup returns CDR1 MNHEY and CDR2 SMNVEV (reference sequence). The CDR3 protein is CASSLMTSVSGELFF. The CDR3 DNA follows: TGTGCCAGCAGTTTAATGACTAGCGTGTCGGGGGAGCTGTTTTTT.

This sequence joins TRBV10-2 and TRBJ1-2, with 8 bases aligning to TRBD1. In germline, CDR1 is WSHSY, CDR2 SAAADI. The CDR3 totals 14 residues. V lost 7 bases, J lost 6 bases, and 10 bases stayed unmatched. Here the CDR3 DNA reads TGCGCCAGCATAAAGTCAGGGGGCGATGATGGCTACACCTTC. This encodes CASIKSGGDDGYTF.

The genes are TRBV7-9 and TRBJ1-5; perhaps TRBD1 as D (5 bases). Germline assignment: CDR1 SEHNR and CDR2 FQNEAQ (reference sequence). Trimming cost V 2 bases and J 0 bases, with 20 bases left between them. CDR3 length: 19 amino acids. CDR3 nucleotide sequence: TGTGCCAGCAGCTTAATGTCCGGGGGAGGGCCCTATAGCAATCAGCCCCAGCATTTT. This gives the protein CASSLMSGGGPYSNQPQHF. The variable domain in full, with the rest retrieved from reference TRBV7-9 and TRBJ1-5, is DTGVSQNPRHKITKRGQNVTFRCDPISEHNRLYWYRQTLGQGPEFLTYFQNEAQLEKSRLLSDRFSAERPKGSFSTLEIQRTEQGDSAMYLCASSLMSGGGPYSNQPQHFGDGTRLSIL.

The table lists this clone with a count of one. Different DNA sequences within this sample yield the same CDR3. The chain is built from TRBV19 and TRBJ2-5; perhaps TRBD2 as D (6 bases). Germline V CDR1 and CDR2: LNHDA, SQIVND (reference sequence). The CDR3 is 13 amino acids. V gave up 3 bases and J gave up 4 bases, with 9 bases separating them. The DNA of the CDR3 is TGTGCCAGTAGTATCGGAGGGAGAGAGACCCAGTACTTC. Its protein product is CASSIGGRETQYF.

The chain joins TRBV28 to TRBJ2-7; 7 bases line up with TRBD2. V was clipped by 6 bases and J by 3 bases; unmatched bases: 14. Germline loops: CDR1 MDHEN, CDR2 SYDVKM. This CDR3 contains 16 residues. The CDR3 sequence: CASRGLDGAGDYEQYF. The CDR3 DNA is TGTGCCAGCAGAGGACTGGACGGCGCGGGAGACTACGAGCAGTACTTC.

This chain links TRBV29-1 with TRBJ1-2; 10 bases match TRBD1. V dropped 6 bases and J dropped 5; count of bases not matched to a gene: 9. The CDR3 is made up of 14 amino acids. From germline, CDR1 is SQVTM and CDR2 ANQGSEA. The CDR3 reads CSVKGQGEPYGYTF. The CDR3 region has the DNA TGCAGCGTAAAAGGACAGGGGGAACCGTATGGCTACACCTTC. Filled out from reference TRBV29-1 and TRBJ1-2, the complete variable domain reads SAVISQKPSRDICQRGTSLTIQCQVDSQVTMMFWYRQQPGQSLTLIATANQGSEATYESGFVIDKFPISRPNLTFSTLTVSNMSPEDSSIYLCSVKGQGEPYGYTFGSGTRLTVV.

This clone was observed once. The rearrangement uses TRBV7-2 and TRBJ2-7, with 11 nucleotides matching TRBD1. There are 14 residues in the CDR3. V shed 4 bases and J 5 bases; nucleotides not matched to a gene: 4. Per germline, CDR1 SGHTA and CDR2 FQGNSA. The chain's CDR3 is CASSSGTGGNEQYF. In DNA, the CDR3 is TGTGCCAGCAGCTCCGGGACAGGGGGAAACGAGCAGTACTTC.

The chain joins TRBV5-1 to TRBJ1-3, with D tentatively TRBD1 (6 bases). V lost 3 bases and J 0 bases, leaving 19 bases between the germline ends. The CDR3 spans 18 residues. From germline, CDR1 is SGHRS and CDR2 YFSETQ. CDR3: CASSWGGASGPSGNTIYF. In DNA form, the CDR3 reads TGCGCCAGCAGCTGGGGGGGGGCGTCGGGGCCCTCTGGAAACACCATATATTTT.

The V and J genes are TRBV7-6 and TRBJ2-1, with a weak D call TRBD2 (7 bases). The V gene lost 5 bases and the J gene lost 7 bases, with 18 bases spanning the gap. CDR1 is SGHVS, CDR2 FNYEAQ, per germline. The CDR3 consists of 15 residues. In nucleotides, the CDR3 is TGTGCCAGCAGCCGGTATGGGGGGGCGGATAATGAGCAGTTCTTC. Its protein product is CASSRYGGADNEQFF.

The chain joins TRBV19 to TRBJ1-1; 7 bases align to TRBD1. This CDR3 comprises 14 residues. V shed 3 bases and J 4 bases; nucleotides not matched to a gene: 5. Germline assignment: CDR1 LNHDA and CDR2 SQIVND (reference sequence). The CDR3 spells CASSIGGGGTEAFF. In nucleotides, the CDR3 is TGTGCCAGTAGTATCGGAGGGGGCGGCACTGAAGCTTTCTTT.

The gene calls are TRBV5-6 and TRBJ2-1; TRBD2 matches 10 bases. The trim removed 0 bases at V and 15 bases at J, leaving 21 bases unmatched. CDR1 and CDR2 (germline): SGHDT, YYEEEE. CDR3 size: 18 residues. The CDR3 sequence: CASSLVSIRGLASLLPFF. The CDR3 nucleotides are TGTGCCAGCAGCTTGGTTTCGATTAGGGGACTAGCGTCCCTGCTTCCGTTCTTC.

The chain recombines TRBV9 with TRBJ1-3; D possibly corresponds to TRBD1 (5 bases). The germline gives CDR1 SGDLS, CDR2 YYNGEE. V was pared by 0 bases and J by 1 base, with 11 bases between. This CDR3 has 16 amino acids. The CDR3 nucleotides are TGTGCCAGCAGCGTAGCGCCCAGACAGTCTGGAAACACCATATATTTT. It is translated as CASSVAPRQSGNTIYF.

The DNA of the CDR3 is TGTGCCAGCAGCGCATACTTGACCGGGACTAGCGATATCGAGCAGTACTTC. Its protein product is CASSAYLTGTSDIEQYF. The chain carries TRBV21-1 and TRBJ2-7; the table names TRBD2, a call not compared with the DNA. TRBV21-1 is noted as a pseudogene. This CDR3 is 17 amino acids long.

This chain uses TRBV2 with TRBJ2-7; 7 nucleotides line up with TRBD1. With V trimmed by 4 bases and J by 3 bases, 6 bases remained unmatched. Germline V lookup: CDR1 SNHLY, CDR2 FYNNEI. CDR3 length: 14 residues. This chain's CDR3 is CASSGTGQNYEQYF. In DNA form, the CDR3 reads TGTGCCAGCAGTGGGACAGGACAAAACTACGAGCAGTACTTC.

The rearrangement joins TRBV9 to TRBJ2-2, with 7 bases identical to TRBD2. Losses at the gene ends were 0 bases for V and 3 bases for J; bases not matched to a gene: 8. CDR1 is SGDLS, CDR2 YYNGEE, per germline. The CDR3 length is 17 residues. For the CDR3, the DNA is TGTGCCAGCAGCGTAGAACCCGGGGGGTCATACACCGGGGAGCTGTTTTTT. This sequence encodes CASSVEPGGSYTGELFF.

J is TRBJ2-7 and V is TRBV6-6, with a possible D match to TRBD2 (5 bases). The length of the CDR3 is 14 residues. Per germline, CDR1 MNHNY and CDR2 SVGAGI (reference sequence). Trimming stripped 8 bases from V and 0 bases from J, with 14 bases between. DNA for the CDR3: TGTGCCAGCGGACCCAGCGGTCTCTCCTACGAGCAGTACTTC. It is translated as CASGPSGLSYEQYF.

The rearrangement uses TRBV29-1 and TRBJ2-7; possible D gene TRBD1, 5 bases. The germline V gene has CDR1 SQVTM and CDR2 ANQGSEA. Trimming stripped 6 bases from V and 4 bases from J, with 16 bases between. The CDR3 is 13 residues long. The chain's CDR3 is CSVRLGQLYEQYF. The CDR3 DNA follows: TGCAGCGTCCGGTTGGGGCAGTTATACGAGCAGTACTTC.

The chain combines TRBV2 with TRBJ1-2; D not resolved. This CDR3 spans 14 amino acids. Per germline, CDR1 SNHLY and CDR2 FYNNEI. The ends were cut back, 4 bases at V and 2 bases at J, with 11 bases in the middle. Written as DNA, the CDR3 is TGTGCCAGCAGTGTGGGAGGAGGGAACTATGGCTACACCTTC. It encodes CASSVGGGNYGYTF. Together with reference TRBV2 and TRBJ1-2, the CDR3 gives the full variable domain: EPEVTQTPSHQVTQMGQEVILRCVPISNHLYFYWYRQILGQKVEFLVSFYNNEISEKSEIFDDQFSVERPDGSNFTLKIRSTKLEDSAMYFCASSVGGGNYGYTFGSGTRLTVV.

This clone was counted a few times. CDR3 in amino acids: CASSVTGITEAFF. CDR3 sequence (DNA): TGTGCCAGCAGCGTCACAGGGATAACTGAAGCTTTCTTT. This sequence joins TRBV9 and TRBJ1-1; D perhaps matches TRBD1 (6 bases). Trimming removed 2 bases at V and 5 bases at J, with 10 bases between. CDR1 and CDR2 from the germline V gene are SGDLS and YYNGEE. The CDR3 extends over 13 amino acids.

V and J are TRBV7-9 and TRBJ2-2; 16 bases align to TRBD2. The CDR3 contains 18 residues. The V segment lost 5 bases and the J segment 6 bases; nucleotides outside the gene matches: 9. CDR1 is SEHNR and CDR2 is FQNEAQ in the germline V gene (reference sequence). The CDR3 DNA is TGTGCCAGCAGCCCGGGACTAGCGGGGGGGCCGGATCCCGGGGAGCTGTTTTTT. Amino acid sequence: CASSPGLAGGPDPGELFF.

The V gene is TRBV7-8, the J gene TRBJ1-2, with TRBD1 matching over 12 bases. The germline V gene has CDR1 SGHVS and CDR2 FQNEAQ. After removal of 2 bases from V and 4 bases from J, the junction contained 8 bases not matched to a gene. This CDR3 comprises 17 residues. CDR3 nucleotides: TGTGCCAGCAGCTTACCGGGACAGGGGGCGATCGGCTATGGCTACACCTTC. This sequence encodes CASSLPGQGAIGYGYTF.

The rearrangement links TRBV18 to TRBJ1-1, with TRBD1 matching over 9 bases. V dropped 4 bases and J dropped 5; count of bases not matched to a gene: 8. This CDR3 is 15 amino acids long. Germline lookup yields CDR1 KGHSH and CDR2 LQKENI. The CDR3 bases are TGTGCCAGCTCACGGTCCGGGACAGGGAAGACTGAAGCTTTCTTT. Translation gives CASSRSGTGKTEAFF.

In nucleotides, the CDR3 is TGTGCCAGCAGCTTAGCAGGACAGCACGAGCAGTACTTC. It yields the protein CASSLAGQHEQYF. The V and J genes are TRBV7-9 and TRBJ2-7; tentative D call: TRBD1 (6 bases). CDR1 is SEHNR, CDR2 FQNEAQ, per germline (reference sequence). The CDR3 has 13 residues. V lost 0 bases and J 5 bases, leaving 8 bases between the germline ends.

The chain uses TRBV6-1 and TRBJ1-4; perhaps TRBD1 as D (5 bases). The CDR3 runs 14 residues. V was shortened by 7 bases and J by 10 bases, with 19 bases between the two germline ends. Germline CDR1 and CDR2: MNHNS and SASEGT. CDR3 loop: CASTKDGGLGKLFF. The CDR3 DNA reads TGTGCCAGCACCAAGGACGGGGGGTTGGGAAAACTGTTTTTT.

The genes are TRBV6-5 and TRBJ2-1, with 11 bases aligning to TRBD2. Losses at the gene ends were 0 bases for V and 8 bases for J; bases not matched to a gene: 0. The V gene's germline CDR1 is MNHEY and CDR2 SVGAGI. The CDR3 is 14 residues long. CDR3 bases: TGTGCCAGCAGTTACTCGACTAGCGGGGATGAGCAGTTCTTC. It translates to CASSYSTSGDEQFF.

The V and J genes are TRBV30 and TRBJ1-1, with a possible D match to TRBD1 (5 bases). The germline V gene has CDR1 GTSNPN and CDR2 SVGIG (reference sequence). This CDR3 spans 10 amino acids. Trimming left V 4 bases short and J 7 bases short, with 7 bases between. This chain's CDR3 is CAWTGIEAFF. CDR3 DNA sequence: TGTGCCTGGACAGGGATTGAAGCTTTCTTT.

V gene TRBV18 combines with J gene TRBJ2-1; 8 bases map to TRBD1. Germline V gene lookup returns CDR1 KGHSH and CDR2 LQKENI. V lost 4 bases, J lost 6 bases, and 5 bases stayed unmatched. The CDR3 is 14 residues long. The CDR3 here is CASSQRTGSNEQFF. The CDR3 coding sequence is TGTGCCAGCTCACAACGGACAGGGTCCAATGAGCAGTTCTTC. Together with reference TRBV18 and TRBJ2-1, the CDR3 gives the full variable domain: NAGVMQNPRHLVRRRGQEARLRCSPMKGHSHVYWYRQLPEEGLKFMVYLQKENIIDESGMPKERFSAEFPKEGPSILRIQQVVRGDSAAYFCASSQRTGSNEQFFGPGTRLTVL.

This clone has more than one count but fewer than ten. The rearrangement links TRBV6-4 to TRBJ1-1, with D maybe TRBD1 (6 bases). The V end lost 5 bases, the J end lost 4 bases, and 11 bases lay between the germline ends. CDR3 size: 13 residues. CDR1 is MRHNA and CDR2 is SNTAGT in the germline V gene. The CDR3 DNA reads as TGTGCCAGCAGTACTACAGGGAGCACTGAAGCTTTCTTT. Encoded protein: CASSTTGSTEAFF.

In this sample, this clone turned up a few times. The chain recombines TRBV21-1 with TRBJ2-7; the D call in the table, TRBD1, was not verified against the DNA. TRBV21-1 is given as a pseudogene. The CDR3 consists of 14 residues. CDR3 DNA sequence: TGTGCCAGCAGCAAAGATCCAGGGTCCAACGAGCAGTACTTC. It is translated as CASSKDPGSNEQYF.

This rearrangement joins TRBV28 to TRBJ1-1; D gene ambiguous. CDR3 length: 15 amino acids. Trimming took off 2 bases at V and 4 bases at J, with 14 bases between the two ends. The germline CDR1 and CDR2 sequences are MDHEN and SYDVKM. DNA for the CDR3: TGTGCCAGCAGTTTAGGGCCTTCGGTGAGCACTGAAGCTTTCTTT. Translating gives CASSLGPSVSTEAFF.